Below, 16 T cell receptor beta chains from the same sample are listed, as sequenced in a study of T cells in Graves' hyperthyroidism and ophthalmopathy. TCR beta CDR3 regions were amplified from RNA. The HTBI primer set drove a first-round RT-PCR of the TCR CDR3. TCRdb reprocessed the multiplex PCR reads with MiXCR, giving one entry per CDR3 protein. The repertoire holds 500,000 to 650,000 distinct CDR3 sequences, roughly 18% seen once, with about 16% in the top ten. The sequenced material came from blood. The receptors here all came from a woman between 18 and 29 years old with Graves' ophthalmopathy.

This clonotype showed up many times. The CDR3 loop is CASSYSEESPSPLHF. CDR3 nucleotide sequence: TGTGCCAGCAGTTATTCGGAAGAGTCGCCTTCACCCCTCCACTTT. The J gene is TRBJ1-6, the V gene TRBV6-2 or TRBV6-3; D gene ambiguous. Per germline, CDR1 MNHEY and CDR2 SVGEGT. Trimming left V 3 bases short and J 9 bases short, with 15 bases between. The CDR3 sequence is 15 residues long.

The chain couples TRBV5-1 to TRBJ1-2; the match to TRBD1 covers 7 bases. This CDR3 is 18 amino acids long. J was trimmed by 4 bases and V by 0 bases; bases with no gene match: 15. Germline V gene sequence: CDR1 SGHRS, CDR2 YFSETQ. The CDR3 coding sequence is TGCGCCAGCAGCTTGGCCCCCCGGGACAGAATGGGGACCTATGGCTACACCTTC. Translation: CASSLAPRDRMGTYGYTF.

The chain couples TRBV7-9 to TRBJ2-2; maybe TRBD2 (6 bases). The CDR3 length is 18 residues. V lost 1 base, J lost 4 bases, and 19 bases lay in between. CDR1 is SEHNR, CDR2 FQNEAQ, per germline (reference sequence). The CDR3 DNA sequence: TGTGCCAGCAGCTTAGTGGGAGGCCTGGAAAAATTCACCGGGGAGCTGTTTTTT. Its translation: CASSLVGGLEKFTGELFF.

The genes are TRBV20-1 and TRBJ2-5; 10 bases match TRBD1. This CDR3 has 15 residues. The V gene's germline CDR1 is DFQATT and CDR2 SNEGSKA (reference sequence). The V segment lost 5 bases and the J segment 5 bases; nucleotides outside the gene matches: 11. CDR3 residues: CSARQSGTGEETQYF. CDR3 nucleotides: TGCAGTGCTCGCCAGTCTGGGACAGGGGAGGAGACCCAGTACTTC.

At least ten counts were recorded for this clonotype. The CDR3 region has the DNA TGTGCCAGCAGTTTTCAGGGGCAACAAGAGACCCAGTACTTC. Protein sequence: CASSFQGQQETQYF. The chain has TRBV12-3 or TRBV12-4 and TRBJ2-5; D may be TRBD1 (6 bases). This CDR3 has 14 residues. V lost 3 bases and J 2 bases, leaving 10 bases between the germline ends.

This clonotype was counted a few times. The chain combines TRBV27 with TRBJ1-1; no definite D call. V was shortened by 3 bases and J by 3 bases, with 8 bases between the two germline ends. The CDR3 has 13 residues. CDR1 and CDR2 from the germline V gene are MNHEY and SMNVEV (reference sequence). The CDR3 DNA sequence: TGTGCCAGCAGTTTTGGGAGCTACACTGAAGCTTTCTTT. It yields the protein CASSFGSYTEAFF.

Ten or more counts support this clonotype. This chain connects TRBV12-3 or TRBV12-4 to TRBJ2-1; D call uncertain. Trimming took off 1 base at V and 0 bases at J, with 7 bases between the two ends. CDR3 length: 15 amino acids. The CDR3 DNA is TGTGCCAGCAGTTTAGTCAGCTTCTCCTACAATGAGCAGTTCTTC. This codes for CASSLVSFSYNEQFF.

The CDR3 reads CASSWGGPTYEQYF. Written as DNA, the CDR3 is TGTGCCAGCAGCTGGGGGGGCCCAACCTACGAGCAGTACTTC. The chain combines TRBV11-1 with TRBJ2-7, with D tentatively TRBD2 (7 bases). With 4 bases removed from V and 2 bases from J, the gap between germline ends came to 12 bases. Germline V CDR1 and CDR2: SGHAT, FQDESV (reference sequence). This CDR3 spans 14 amino acids.

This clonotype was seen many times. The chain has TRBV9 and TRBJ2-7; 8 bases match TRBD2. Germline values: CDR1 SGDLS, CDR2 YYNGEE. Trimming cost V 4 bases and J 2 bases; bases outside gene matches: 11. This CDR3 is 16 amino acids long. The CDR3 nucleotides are TGTGCCAGCAGCCCATTTGGGGCGGGAGGAACCTACGAGCAGTACTTC. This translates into CASSPFGAGGTYEQYF.

CDR3 sequence (DNA): TGTGCCAGCAGTGCTAGGACAGGGAGTGGCTACACCTTC. This codes for CASSARTGSGYTF. The chain carries TRBV28 and TRBJ1-2; 8 bases are a match to TRBD1. Germline CDR1 is MDHEN and CDR2 is SYDVKM. The CDR3 runs to 13 residues. Trimming cost V 5 bases and J 7 bases; bases outside gene matches: 6.

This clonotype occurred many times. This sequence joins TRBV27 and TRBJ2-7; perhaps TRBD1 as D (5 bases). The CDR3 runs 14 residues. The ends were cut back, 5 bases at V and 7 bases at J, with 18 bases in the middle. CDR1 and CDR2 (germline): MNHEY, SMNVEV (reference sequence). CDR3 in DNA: TGTGCCAGCAGTACTCACCCGCGACAGAGGGAGCAGTACTTC. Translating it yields CASSTHPRQREQYF.

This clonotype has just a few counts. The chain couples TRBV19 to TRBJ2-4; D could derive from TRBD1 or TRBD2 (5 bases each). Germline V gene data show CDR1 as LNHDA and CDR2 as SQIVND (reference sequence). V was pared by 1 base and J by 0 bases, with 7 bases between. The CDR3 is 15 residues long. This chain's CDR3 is CASSIVGGAKNIQYF. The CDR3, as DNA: TGTGCCAGTAGTATAGTTGGGGGAGCCAAAAACATTCAGTACTTC.

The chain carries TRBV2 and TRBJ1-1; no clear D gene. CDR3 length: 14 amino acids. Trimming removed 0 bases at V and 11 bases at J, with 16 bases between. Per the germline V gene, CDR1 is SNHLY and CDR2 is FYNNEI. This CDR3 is CASSEALGIWAAFF. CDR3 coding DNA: TGTGCCAGCAGTGAAGCGCTGGGGATCTGGGCGGCTTTCTTT.

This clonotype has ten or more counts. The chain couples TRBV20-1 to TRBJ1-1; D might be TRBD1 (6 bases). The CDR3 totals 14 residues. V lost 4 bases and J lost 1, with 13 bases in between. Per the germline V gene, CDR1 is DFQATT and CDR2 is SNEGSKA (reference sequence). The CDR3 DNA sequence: TGCAGTGCTACCCTGGACAGCCGGAACACTGAAGCTTTCTTT. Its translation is CSATLDSRNTEAFF.

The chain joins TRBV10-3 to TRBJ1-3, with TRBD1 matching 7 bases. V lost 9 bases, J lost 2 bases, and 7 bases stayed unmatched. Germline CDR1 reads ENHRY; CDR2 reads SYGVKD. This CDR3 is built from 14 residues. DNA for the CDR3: TGTGCCATAAGGGACAGTGTTACTGGAAACACCATATATTTT. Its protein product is CAIRDSVTGNTIYF.

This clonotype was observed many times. This CDR3 is CASSPRSLAGYEQFF. The CDR3 nucleotides are TGTGCCAGCAGCCCCCGAAGCCTTGCTGGCTACGAGCAGTTCTTC. The chain uses TRBV7-2 and TRBJ2-1; D uncertain. V was pared by 5 bases and J by 10 bases, with 21 bases between. The length of the CDR3 is 15 residues. Germline V lookup: CDR1 SGHTA, CDR2 FQGNSA. Combining the CDR3 with reference TRBV7-2 and TRBJ2-1 gives the whole variable domain GAGVSQSPSNKVTEKGKDVELRCDPISGHTALYWYRQSLGQGLEFLIYFQGNSAPDKSGLPSDRFSAERTGGSVSTLTIQRTQQEDSAVYLCASSPRSLAGYEQFFGPGTRLTVL.